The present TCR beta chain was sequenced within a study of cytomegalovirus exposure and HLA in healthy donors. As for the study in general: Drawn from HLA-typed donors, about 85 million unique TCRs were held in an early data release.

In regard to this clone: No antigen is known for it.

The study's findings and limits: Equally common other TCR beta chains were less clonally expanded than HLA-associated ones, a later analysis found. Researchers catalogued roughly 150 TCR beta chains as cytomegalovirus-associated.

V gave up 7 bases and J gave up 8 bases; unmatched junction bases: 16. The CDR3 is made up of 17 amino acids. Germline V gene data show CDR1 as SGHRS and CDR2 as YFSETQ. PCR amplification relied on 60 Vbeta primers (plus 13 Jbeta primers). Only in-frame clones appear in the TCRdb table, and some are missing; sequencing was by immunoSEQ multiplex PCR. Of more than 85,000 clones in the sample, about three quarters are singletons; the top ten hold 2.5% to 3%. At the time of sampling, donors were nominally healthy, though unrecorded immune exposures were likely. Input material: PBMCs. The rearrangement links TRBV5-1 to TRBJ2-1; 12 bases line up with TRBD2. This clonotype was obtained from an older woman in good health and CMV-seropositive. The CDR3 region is CASGPTLTSGSIDEQFF. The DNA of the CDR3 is TGCGCCAGCGGCCCTACATTGACTAGCGGGAGTATCGATGAGCAGTTCTTC.